These 17 T cell receptor beta chains were sequenced from one sample in a study of glioma-infiltrating T cells after dendritic cell vaccination. The time point is: after dendritic cell vaccination, including at tumor progression/relapse. Profiling relied on immunoSEQ multiplex PCR, and the TCRdb table lists in-frame clones only, not all of them. The sample consists of tens of thousands of clones, about four fifths of them appearing once. This specimen consisted of blood, obtained after dendritic cell vaccination. Source of these receptors: a human donor with glioblastoma.

This clone was counted between two and nine times. The CDR3: CASSIGKGVGTDTQYF. CDR3 DNA: TGTGCCAGTAGTATAGGTAAGGGAGTGGGCACAGATACGCAGTATTTT. J is TRBJ2-3 and V is TRBV19, with D perhaps matching TRBD2 (5 bases). This CDR3 has 16 amino acids. CDR1 is LNHDA, CDR2 SQIVND, per germline (reference sequence). Between the trimmed V and J ends, which lost 1 base and 1 base, there was a span of 12 bases.

This rearrangement joins TRBV30 to TRBJ2-5, with 7 nucleotides matching TRBD2. Losses at the gene ends were 2 bases for V and 5 bases for J; bases not matched to a gene: 5. This CDR3 comprises 13 residues. Germline V lookup: CDR1 GTSNPN, CDR2 SVGIG (reference sequence). The CDR3 is CAWSLREGETQYF. CDR3 DNA: TGTGCCTGGAGTTTAAGGGAGGGGGAGACCCAGTACTTC. The full variable domain, rest sourced from reference TRBV30 and TRBJ2-5, is SQTIHQWPATLVQPVGSPLSLECTVEGTSNPNLYWYRQAAGRGLQLLFYSVGIGQISSEVPQNLSASRPQDRQFILSSKKLLLSDSGFYLCAWSLREGETQYFGPGTRLLVL.

This clone has just one count. The rearrangement joins TRBV29-1 to TRBJ2-3, with a possible D match to TRBD2 (7 bases). Between the trimmed V and J ends, which lost 4 bases and 5 bases, there was a span of 16 bases. The CDR3 extends over 14 amino acids. The V gene's germline CDR1 is SQVTM and CDR2 ANQGSEA. CDR3 in DNA: TGCAGCGTTGGACGCGGGGGCGGAAAAGATACGCAGTATTTT. It translates to CSVGRGGGKDTQYF.

The V gene is TRBV7-8, the J gene TRBJ2-1; TRBD2 matches at 10 bases. V shed 5 bases and J 10 bases; nucleotides not matched to a gene: 8. CDR3 length equals 14 residues. The germline gives CDR1 SGHVS, CDR2 FQNEAQ. The DNA for the CDR3 is TGTGCCAGCAGCCTCACCGGGACTAGCGCGGAGCAGTTCTTC. It is translated as CASSLTGTSAEQFF.

The chain has TRBV18 and TRBJ2-3; TRBD2 aligns across 12 bases. V was clipped by 2 bases and J by 6 bases; unmatched bases: 6. This CDR3 has 16 amino acids. From germline, CDR1 is KGHSH and CDR2 LQKENI. The CDR3 DNA follows: TGTGCCAGCTCACCATCTAGCGGGGGGGCCATGGATACGCAGTATTTT. It translates to CASSPSSGGAMDTQYF.

This chain connects TRBV5-3 to TRBJ1-5; tentatively, D is TRBD1 (5 bases). TRBV5-3 is designated an ORF whose function remains uncertain. CDR3 length: 16 amino acids. V was shortened by 1 base and J by 1 base, with 12 bases between the two germline ends. CDR3 DNA sequence: TGTGCCAGAAGCTTGTCCGGGGGAAGGAGCAATCAGCCCCAGCATTTT. Its translation is CARSLSGGRSNQPQHF.

The chain carries TRBV25-1 and TRBJ2-3; TRBD1 matches 9 bases. Germline lookup yields CDR1 MGHDK and CDR2 SYGVNS. V lost 4 bases, J lost 0 bases, and 11 bases stayed unmatched. This CDR3 has 18 amino acids. The CDR3: CASSARDRVKSSTDTQYF. The CDR3 nucleotides read TGTGCCAGCAGTGCCCGGGACAGGGTCAAATCTAGCACAGATACGCAGTATTTT. The complete variable domain, with remaining parts taken from reference TRBV25-1 and TRBJ2-3, reads EADIYQTPRYLVIGTGKKITLECSQTMGHDKMYWYQQDPGMELHLIHYSYGVNSTEKGDLSSESTVSRIRTEHFPLTLESARPSHTSQYLCASSARDRVKSSTDTQYFGPGTRLTVL.

This rearrangement joins TRBV29-1 to TRBJ1-2; perhaps TRBD1 as D (6 bases). Trimming pared 5 bases from V and 8 bases from J, leaving 12 bases between. Germline V gene data show CDR1 as SQVTM and CDR2 as ANQGSEA. The CDR3 sequence is 11 residues long. CDR3 sequence reads: CSVTDRFGYTF. Written as DNA, the CDR3 is TGCAGCGTTACCGACAGGTTCGGCTACACCTTC.

A word on this clone: This sample includes further DNA sequences coding for the same CDR3. The rearrangement uses TRBV5-1 and TRBJ1-4; 7 positions match TRBD1. CDR1 SGHRS and CDR2 YFSETQ come from the germline V gene. The ends lost 4 bases at V and 4 bases at J; junction bases unmatched: 4. The CDR3 loop spans 14 amino acids. CDR3 in amino acids: CASSTTGSNEKLFF. The CDR3 coding sequence is TGCGCCAGCAGCACGACAGGGAGTAATGAAAAACTGTTTTTT.

This sequence joins TRBV6-4 and TRBJ2-5; 8 bases match TRBD1. From germline, CDR1 is MRHNA and CDR2 SNTAGT. The CDR3 has 15 residues. V trimming: 2 bases; J trimming: 2 bases; junction bases outside the gene matches: 4. The CDR3 loop is CASSDPNRGQETQYF. Written as DNA, the CDR3 is TGTGCCAGCAGTGACCCTAACAGGGGGCAAGAGACCCAGTACTTC.

The V gene is TRBV10-3, the J gene TRBJ1-2, with D perhaps TRBD1 (5 bases). Germline CDR1 and CDR2: ENHRY and SYGVKD. Trimming pared 3 bases from V and 7 bases from J, leaving 12 bases between. CDR3 size: 13 residues. In DNA, the CDR3 is TGTGCCATCAGTGAAGGGGCCCTGGTTGGCTACACCTTC. Translating gives CAISEGALVGYTF.

The chain is built from TRBV28 and TRBJ2-7; tentative D call: TRBD2 (6 bases). CDR3 length: 16 residues. Germline loops: CDR1 MDHEN, CDR2 SYDVKM. Trimming left V 4 bases short and J 0 bases short, with 16 bases between. CDR3: CASSYPFGSSSYEQYF. CDR3 coding DNA: TGTGCCAGCAGTTATCCTTTCGGGAGTAGCTCCTACGAGCAGTACTTC.

The chain carries TRBV4-1 and TRBJ1-5; TRBD1 agrees at 9 bases. The V gene's germline CDR1 is MGHRA and CDR2 YSYEKL. V was clipped by 3 bases and J by 1 base; unmatched bases: 4. The CDR3 runs to 16 residues. The CDR3 nucleotides read TGCGCCAGCAGCCAGGGGGGACAGGGAAGCAATCAGCCCCAGCATTTT. Residues: CASSQGGQGSNQPQHF.

In this sample, this clone turned up once. The chain uses TRBV29-1 and TRBJ1-2; 8 nucleotides align to TRBD1. After removal of 7 bases from V and 3 bases from J, the junction contained 10 bases not matched to a gene. Germline V gives CDR1 SQVTM, CDR2 ANQGSEA. CDR3 length: 14 residues. In DNA form, the CDR3 reads TGCAGCGCCCTGTCAGGACAGGGTGACTATGGCTACACCTTC. This translates into CSALSGQGDYGYTF.

This clone was observed a few times. The chain combines TRBV5-1 with TRBJ2-3; D may be TRBD2 (5 bases). Per germline, CDR1 SGHRS and CDR2 YFSETQ. Trimming left V 2 bases short and J 4 bases short, with 8 bases between. The CDR3 totals 13 residues. The CDR3 protein is CASSFPGSDTQYF. The CDR3 bases are TGCGCCAGCAGCTTCCCGGGATCAGATACGCAGTATTTT.

The gene calls are TRBV6-4 and TRBJ2-2; maybe TRBD1 (6 bases). The CDR3 sequence is 15 residues long. Germline V CDR1 and CDR2: MRHNA, SNTAGT. Between the trimmed V and J ends, which lost 2 bases and 1 base, there was a span of 8 bases. Here the CDR3 reads CASSDPGQNTGELFF. The CDR3 DNA sequence: TGTGCCAGCAGTGACCCGGGACAGAACACCGGGGAGCTGTTTTTT.

The V gene is TRBV5-1, the J gene TRBJ2-1, with TRBD1 identical over 11 bases. V shed 3 bases, J shed 8 bases, and the junction held 10 bases outside the gene matches. CDR3 size: 16 residues. Germline V gives CDR1 SGHRS, CDR2 YFSETQ. The CDR3 reads CASSYDGQGAGHEQFF. The CDR3 region has the DNA TGCGCCAGCAGCTACGACGGACAGGGGGCTGGTCATGAGCAGTTCTTC.